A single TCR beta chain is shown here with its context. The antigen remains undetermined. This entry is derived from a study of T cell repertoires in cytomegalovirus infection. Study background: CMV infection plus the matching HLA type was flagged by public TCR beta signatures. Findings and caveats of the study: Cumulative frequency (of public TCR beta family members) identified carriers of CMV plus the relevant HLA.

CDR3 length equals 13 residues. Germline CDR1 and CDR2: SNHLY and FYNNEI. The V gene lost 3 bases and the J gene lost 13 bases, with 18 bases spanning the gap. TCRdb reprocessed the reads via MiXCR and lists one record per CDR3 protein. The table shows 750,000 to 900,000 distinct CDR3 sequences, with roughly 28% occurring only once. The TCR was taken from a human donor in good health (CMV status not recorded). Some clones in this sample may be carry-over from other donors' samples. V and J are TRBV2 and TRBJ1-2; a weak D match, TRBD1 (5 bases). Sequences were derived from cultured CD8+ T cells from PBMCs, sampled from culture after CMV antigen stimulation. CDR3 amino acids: CASSDYPGRELTF. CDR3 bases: TGTGCCAGCAGTGACTACCCGGGCAGGGAACTCACCTTC. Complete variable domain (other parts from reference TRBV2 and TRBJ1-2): EPEVTQTPSHQVTQMGQEVILRCVPISNHLYFYWYRQILGQKVEFLVSFYNNEISEKSEIFDDQFSVERPDGSNFTLKIRSTKLEDSAMYFCASSDYPGRELTFGSGTRLTVV.